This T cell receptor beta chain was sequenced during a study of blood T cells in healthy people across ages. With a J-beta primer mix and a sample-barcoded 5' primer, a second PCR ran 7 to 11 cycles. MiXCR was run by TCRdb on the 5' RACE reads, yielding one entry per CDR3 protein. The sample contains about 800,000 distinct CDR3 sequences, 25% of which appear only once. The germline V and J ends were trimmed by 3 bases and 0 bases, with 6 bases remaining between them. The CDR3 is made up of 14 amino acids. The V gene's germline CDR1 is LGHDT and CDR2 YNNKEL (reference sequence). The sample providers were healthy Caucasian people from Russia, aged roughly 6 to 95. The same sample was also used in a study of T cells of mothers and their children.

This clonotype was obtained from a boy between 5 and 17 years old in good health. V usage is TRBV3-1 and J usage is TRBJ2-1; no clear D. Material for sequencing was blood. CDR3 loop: CASSQAPSYNEQFF. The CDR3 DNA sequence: TGTGCCAGCAGCCAGGCCCCCTCCTACAATGAGCAGTTCTTC.